Given below is one T cell receptor beta chain in context. The repertoire was sequenced with immunoSEQ multiplex PCR; TCRdb's copy has only in-frame clones and lacks some. Found here are 20,000 to 25,000 clones, approximately 90% of them singletons; the top ten hold 6% to 8.5%. These data belong to a study of T cell changes during pregnancy in multiple sclerosis. Trimming cost V 6 bases and J 3 bases, with 8 bases left between them. The germline CDR1 and CDR2 sequences are ENHRY and SYGVKD. This CDR3 is built from 13 residues. Sequenced material: CD8+ T cells from peripheral blood mononuclear cells, taken in the first trimester of pregnancy. The chain employs TRBV10-3 and TRBJ2-2; D is ambiguous. The clonotype originates from a female donor with multiple sclerosis, enrolled in a pregnancy study. CDR3 coding DNA: TGTGCCATCAGAGCAATGGACACCGGGGAGCTGTTTTTT. As protein: CAIRAMDTGELFF.